The 18 T cell receptor beta chains presented below share a single source sample, sequenced in a study of CD8+CD57+ T cells in acquired aplastic anemia. Patients who underwent sequencing had shown CD8+CD57+ cell expansion by flow cytometry. The TCR beta profiling, which covered VDJ combination and CDR3 sequence, was carried out using genomic DNA as the template. TCRdb called the reads again in MiXCR, with one record for every CDR3 protein. Of some 150,000 distinct CDR3 sequences in the sample, less than 60% were seen once. The specimen was sorted CD4+, CD8+, or CD8+CD57+ T cells (not recorded which) from PBMCs. The receptors derive from a human donor with aplastic anemia.

The CDR3 DNA reads as TGTGCCACCAGTGATTCCGGGGCGACCTACGAGCAGTACTTC. Translation gives CATSDSGATYEQYF. The chain couples TRBV24-1 to TRBJ2-7; perhaps D is TRBD1 or TRBD2 (5 bases each). Germline V lookup: CDR1 KGHDR, CDR2 SFDVKD. The CDR3 is made up of 14 amino acids. V lost 2 bases and J 2 bases, leaving 9 bases between the germline ends.

V usage is TRBV5-1 and J usage is TRBJ2-7; a possible D gene is TRBD1 (5 bases). The CDR3 consists of 17 residues. Trimming removed 1 base from V and 0 bases from J, with 17 bases in between. Germline V gene lookup returns CDR1 SGHRS and CDR2 YFSETQ. The CDR3 DNA reads TGCGCCAGCAGCTTGCCAGGGTTACAGGCTTTCTCCTACGAGCAGTACTTC. It translates to CASSLPGLQAFSYEQYF.

The rearrangement joins TRBV12-3 or TRBV12-4 to TRBJ1-1; TRBD1 matches at 8 bases. The CDR3 length is 22 residues. V shed 5 bases, J shed 1 base, and the junction held 27 bases outside the gene matches. The CDR3 loop is CASSARDRSRQMTGQRNTEAFF. In nucleotides, the CDR3 is TGTGCCAGCAGTGCCCGGGACAGGAGCCGACAAATGACCGGACAACGGAACACTGAAGCTTTCTTT.

This chain connects TRBV5-1 to TRBJ2-5; the match to TRBD2 covers 7 bases. The CDR3 spans 14 residues. The germline gives CDR1 SGHRS, CDR2 YFSETQ. With 6 bases clipped from V and 1 base from J, the junction kept 6 bases outside the gene matches. CDR3 sequence (DNA): TGCGCCAGCACCTCTAGCGGCTCCCAAGAGACCCAGTACTTC. As protein: CASTSSGSQETQYF.

This clonotype was detected a few times. The chain has TRBV10-1 and TRBJ2-2, with D perhaps matching TRBD1 or TRBD2 (5 bases each). V shed 4 bases and J shed 3 bases, with 15 bases lying between them. The CDR3 totals 16 residues. Germline V lookup: CDR1 WNHNN, CDR2 SYGVQD (reference sequence). CDR3 amino acids: CASSGVVGEDTGELFF. In DNA form, the CDR3 reads TGCGCCAGCAGTGGGGTAGTGGGGGAAGACACCGGGGAGCTGTTTTTT.

This clonotype was detected once. V gene TRBV20-1 combines with J gene TRBJ1-2, with D possibly TRBD1 on 6 matching bases. Germline V gene sequence: CDR1 DFQATT, CDR2 SNEGSKA (reference sequence). CDR3 length equals 13 residues. The V end lost 5 bases, the J end lost 8 bases, and 18 bases lay between the germline ends. The CDR3: CSALTGFRVGYTF. CDR3 bases: TGCAGTGCTCTCACAGGGTTTCGAGTAGGCTACACCTTC.

The chain links TRBV4-3 to TRBJ1-1; weak D call: TRBD1 (6 bases). V gave up 0 bases and J gave up 3 bases, with 11 bases separating them. CDR3 length: 15 residues. The germline V gene encodes CDR1 LGHNA and CDR2 YSLEER. In nucleotides, the CDR3 is TGCGCCAGCAGCCAAGACAGGGGTCGGGACACTGAAGCTTTCTTT. Translated: CASSQDRGRDTEAFF.

As regards this clonotype: It is likely a read error, because the conserved phenylalanine at the end of the CDR3 is missing. J is TRBJ2-3 and V is TRBV10-1; D is tentatively TRBD1 or TRBD2 (7 bases each). The CDR3 is 14 residues long. V was clipped by 6 bases and J by 2 bases, with 12 bases between them. Per germline, CDR1 WNHNN and CDR2 SYGVQD (reference sequence). Here the CDR3 DNA reads TGCGCCAGCAGAGCGGGACAGACCACAGATACGCAGTATCTT. Translating it yields CASRAGQTTDTQYL.

This clonotype showed up just a few times. The chain employs TRBV29-1 and TRBJ1-2; D is ambiguous. V shed 3 bases and J shed 3 bases, with 8 bases lying between them. CDR3 length equals 12 residues. Per germline, CDR1 SQVTM and CDR2 ANQGSEA. The CDR3 DNA reads TGCAGCGTTGACGACATCTACTATGGCTACACCTTC. It yields the protein CSVDDIYYGYTF.

This clonotype was counted at least ten times. The genes are TRBV6-1 and TRBJ2-5; D not certain. This CDR3 is built from 13 residues. Germline V CDR1 and CDR2: MNHNS, SASEGT. V lost 5 bases and J lost 5, with 12 bases in between. CDR3 residues: CASSPLVGETQYF. The CDR3 region has the DNA TGTGCCAGCAGTCCCCTTGTAGGGGAGACCCAGTACTTC.

The V and J genes are TRBV20-1 and TRBJ1-1; D is possibly TRBD1 (5 bases). V was clipped by 1 base and J by 4 bases, with 10 bases between them. This CDR3 is 13 amino acids long. CDR1 and CDR2 (germline): DFQATT, SNEGSKA (reference sequence). In DNA form, the CDR3 reads TGCAGTGCTAGAGGGGGGACGCTCACTGAAGCTTTCTTT. This translates into CSARGGTLTEAFF.

The count of this clonotype is one. An end of the junction differs from the germline gene, which may be a read error. The chain couples TRBV10-3 to TRBJ2-1; possibly TRBD2 for D (5 bases). This CDR3 has 16 amino acids. The V gene's germline CDR1 is ENHRY and CDR2 SYGVKD. The CDR3 loop reads CAISLLDSPPYNEQFF. Written as DNA, the CDR3 is TGCGCCATCAGCCTACTAGATTCCCCACCCTACAATGAGCAGTTCTTC.

The chain combines TRBV7-9 with TRBJ1-5; D gene ambiguous. V was cut by 2 bases and J by 6 bases, with 5 bases left in between. Germline CDR1 is SEHNR and CDR2 is FQNEAQ (reference sequence). This CDR3 has 12 amino acids. The CDR3 coding sequence is TGTGCCAGCAGCTTAACGGGTCAGCCCCAGCATTTT. Protein sequence: CASSLTGQPQHF.

This clonotype has at least ten counts. This chain joins TRBV13 and TRBJ1-1; D possibly corresponds to TRBD1 (6 bases). Germline-derived CDR1 and CDR2 are PRHDT and FYEKMQ (reference sequence). This CDR3 has 14 amino acids. V was pared by 6 bases and J by 4 bases, with 15 bases between. The CDR3: CASSPGQNPTEAFF. CDR3 sequence (DNA): TGTGCCAGCAGTCCCGGACAGAATCCCACTGAAGCTTTCTTT.

This sequence joins TRBV29-1 and TRBJ1-5, with D perhaps matching TRBD1 (6 bases). This CDR3 contains 12 residues. Germline CDR1 SQVTM, CDR2 ANQGSEA. V gave up 7 bases and J gave up 3 bases, with 10 bases separating them. This CDR3 is CSASGANQPQHF. DNA of the CDR3: TGCAGCGCCTCGGGGGCCAATCAGCCCCAGCATTTT.

In this sample, this clonotype turned up a few times. V and J are TRBV20-1 and TRBJ2-3; TRBD2 might be the D (5 bases). The V end was cut by 5 bases, the J end by 2 bases, with 17 bases between. This CDR3 comprises 15 residues. Per germline, CDR1 DFQATT and CDR2 SNEGSKA (reference sequence). The CDR3 here is CSASRAGGVTDTQYF. CDR3 DNA: TGCAGTGCTTCGCGGGCAGGTGGGGTCACAGATACGCAGTATTTT.

About this clonotype: The junction does not match germline at one end; this may be a read error. The V call is TRBV5-6, the J call TRBJ2-3; possible D gene TRBD2, 5 bases. The CDR3 is 14 residues long. CDR1 is SGHDT, CDR2 YYEEEE, per germline. CDR3 sequence reads: CASSLAGSTYTQYF. The CDR3 nucleotides are TGTGCCAGCAGCTTGGCGGGGTCCACATATACGCAGTATTTT.

This clonotype was detected many times. This rearrangement joins TRBV11-3 to TRBJ2-5; 8 nucleotides match TRBD2. V trimming: 3 bases; J trimming: 5 bases; junction bases outside the gene matches: 8. CDR3 length: 15 amino acids. The germline V gene has CDR1 SGHNT and CDR2 YENEEA. The CDR3 loop reads CASSLVAGPGETQYF. The CDR3 bases are TGTGCCAGCAGCTTGGTAGCGGGACCTGGGGAGACCCAGTACTTC.